These T cell receptor beta chains were read from a single sample in a study of T cell responses to AZD1222 COVID-19 vaccine. Profiling relied on immunoSEQ multiplex PCR, and the TCRdb table lists in-frame clones only, not all of them. The sample gives about 120,000 clones, about nine tenths of which show up once; more than 3.5% is in the top ten. Sample: peripheral blood, taken 28 days after the second dose of the MenACWY control vaccine. The receptors derive from an adult who received the MenACWY meningococcal vaccine as a control. Both conserved end residues are part of each CDR3. The order of the fields is V gene, D gene, clone size, J gene, CDR3 length, CDR3 protein, CDR3 DNA. D genes are given only for firm matches. Size is omitted from some rows. Given values are once, few, many or a class for expanded clones.

TRBV6-5	NA	NA	TRBJ1-2	12	CASSYDNYGYTF	TGTGCCAGCAGTTACGATAACTATGGCTACACCTTC
TRBV20-1	NA	once	TRBJ2-3	15	CSASRSGGSTDTQYF	TGCAGTGCTAGTCGTAGCGGAGGGAGCACAGATACGCAGTATTTT
TRBV19	TRBD1	NA	TRBJ1-1	16	CASSIDEGQGASEAFF	TGTGCCAGTAGTATAGACGAAGGACAGGGGGCTTCGGAAGCTTTCTTT
TRBV12-3/TRBV12-4	NA	NA	TRBJ2-1	13	CASSFRGYNEQFF	TGTGCCAGCAGTTTTCGGGGCTACAATGAGCAGTTCTTC
TRBV28	NA	NA	TRBJ1-2	21	CASSFAGELVRGLFTSYGYTF	TGTGCCAGCAGTTTCGCTGGGGAGTTGGTTCGGGGGCTTTTTACAAGCTATGGCTACACCTTC
TRBV7-9	NA	NA	TRBJ1-1	15	CASSLAEQVNTEAFF	TGTGCCAGCAGCTTGGCCGAACAAGTGAACACTGAAGCTTTCTTT
TRBV28	NA	NA	TRBJ2-7	19	CASSFSFGVGRGNSYEQYF	TGTGCCAGCAGTTTTTCTTTCGGGGTGGGCAGGGGAAACTCCTACGAGCAGTACTTC
TRBV25-1	TRBD1	NA	TRBJ2-7	15	CASSGTGISSYEQYF	TGTGCCAGCAGTGGGACAGGGATAAGCTCCTACGAGCAGTACTTC
TRBV6-6	TRBD1	NA	TRBJ1-6	15	CASSYRDSDNSPLHF	TGTGCCAGCAGTTACCGGGACAGCGATAATTCACCCCTCCACTTT
TRBV28	TRBD1	NA	TRBJ2-7	13	CASSGDSSYEQYF	TGTGCCAGCAGTGGGGACAGCTCCTACGAGCAGTACTTC
TRBV28	NA	NA	TRBJ2-1	11	CASSLSNEQFF	TGTGCCAGCAGTTTATCCAATGAGCAGTTCTTC
TRBV4-1	TRBD2	NA	TRBJ2-7	15	CASSQVLAGGYEQYF	TGCGCCAGCAGCCAAGTACTAGCGGGAGGGTACGAGCAGTACTTC
TRBV2	NA	NA	TRBJ2-7	15	CASLGDSGSNYEQYF	TGTGCCAGCTTGGGAGATTCGGGCAGCAACTACGAGCAGTACTTC
TRBV6-2/TRBV6-3	TRBD2	NA	TRBJ2-1	19	CASSYSMFLAGGSYNEQFF	TGTGCCAGCAGTTACTCAATGTTTCTAGCGGGGGGCTCCTACAATGAGCAGTTCTTC
TRBV12-3/TRBV12-4	NA	NA	TRBJ2-3	11	CASSLGDTQYF	TGTGCCAGCAGTTTAGGCGATACGCAGTATTTT
TRBV18	TRBD1	NA	TRBJ2-6	17	CASSVTGSGSGANVLTF	TGTGCCAGCTCAGTGACAGGGAGCGGATCCGGGGCCAACGTCCTGACTTTC
TRBV7-9	TRBD2	NA	TRBJ2-5	16	CASSLGLAGIQETQYF	TGTGCCAGCAGCTTAGGTCTAGCGGGGATACAAGAGACCCAGTACTTC
TRBV6-5	NA	NA	TRBJ2-7	13	CASSPWESYEQYF	TGTGCCAGCAGTCCCTGGGAATCCTACGAGCAGTACTTC
TRBV9	NA	NA	TRBJ2-1	18	CASSRPWDRRRFYNEQFF	TGTGCCAGCAGCCGCCCTTGGGATCGGCGGAGATTTTACAATGAGCAGTTCTTC
TRBV9	TRBD1	NA	TRBJ1-5	14	CASSVGQGSQPQHF	TGTGCCAGCAGCGTCGGACAGGGTAGTCAGCCCCAGCATTTT
TRBV29-1	TRBD1	NA	TRBJ2-3	14	CSVLTGGSTDTQYF	TGCAGCGTTTTGACAGGGGGGAGCACAGATACGCAGTATTTT
TRBV10-2	TRBD1	NA	TRBJ1-4	13	CATAGTGGEKLFF	TGCGCCACCGCCGGGACAGGGGGCGAAAAACTGTTTTTT
TRBV2	NA	NA	TRBJ1-1	10	CASSVPGAFF	TGTGCCAGCAGTGTTCCTGGAGCTTTCTTT
TRBV6-4	TRBD2	NA	TRBJ2-1	16	CASSERRGGPYNEQFF	TGTGCCAGCAGTGAGCGTCGGGGGGGCCCCTACAATGAGCAGTTCTTC
TRBV12-3/TRBV12-4	TRBD1	NA	TRBJ2-7	12	CASGNAGQARNF	TGTGCCAGCGGAAATGCAGGACAGGCACGGAACTTC
TRBV28	NA	NA	TRBJ2-1	15	CASSLLLVSKNEQFF	TGTGCCAGCAGTTTATTGTTAGTCTCCAAGAATGAGCAGTTCTTC
TRBV11-2	TRBD1	few	TRBJ2-2	15	CASSLSRGNTGELFF	TGTGCCAGCAGCTTATCCAGGGGGAATACCGGGGAGCTGTTTTTT
TRBV11-2	NA	NA	TRBJ2-3	15	CASSRSGKGTDTQYF	TGTGCCAGCAGCCGTAGCGGTAAAGGCACAGATACGCAGTATTTT
TRBV6-5	TRBD1	NA	TRBJ2-5	13	CASSRTGLETQYF	TGTGCCAGCAGTCGGACAGGGTTAGAGACCCAGTACTTC
TRBV5-6	NA	NA	TRBJ2-5	13	CASSGFVQETQYF	TGTGCCAGCAGCGGCTTTGTGCAAGAGACCCAGTACTTC
TRBV28	TRBD2	NA	TRBJ2-5	16	CASSLGLAGAQETQYF	TGTGCCAGCAGCCTGGGGCTAGCGGGGGCCCAAGAGACCCAGTACTTC
TRBV18	NA	NA	TRBJ1-3	15	CASSPSGALGNTIYF	TGTGCCAGCTCACCCTCTGGGGCCCTTGGAAACACCATATATTTT
TRBV20-1	NA	NA	TRBJ2-7	11	CSASGSYEQYF	TGCAGTGCTAGCGGCAGCTACGAGCAGTACTTC